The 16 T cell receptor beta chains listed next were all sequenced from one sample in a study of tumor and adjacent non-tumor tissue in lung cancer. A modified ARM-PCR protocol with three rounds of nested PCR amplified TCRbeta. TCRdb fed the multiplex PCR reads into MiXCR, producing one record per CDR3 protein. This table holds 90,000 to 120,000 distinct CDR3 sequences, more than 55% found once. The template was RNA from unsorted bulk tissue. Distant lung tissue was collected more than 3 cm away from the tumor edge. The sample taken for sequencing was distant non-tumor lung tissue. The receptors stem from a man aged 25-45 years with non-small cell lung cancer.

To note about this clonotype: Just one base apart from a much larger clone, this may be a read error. CDR3 sequence (DNA): TGTGCCAGCAGTATAGCGCGGAAGGCCCAGTACTTC. It specifies CASSIARKAQYF. The chain carries TRBV12-3 or TRBV12-4 and TRBJ2-5, with a possible D match to TRBD2 (5 bases). The CDR3 loop spans 12 amino acids.

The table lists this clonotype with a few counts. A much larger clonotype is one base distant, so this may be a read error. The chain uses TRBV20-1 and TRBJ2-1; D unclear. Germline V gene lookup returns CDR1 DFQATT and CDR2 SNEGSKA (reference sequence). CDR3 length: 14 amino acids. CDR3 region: CSVRDLNSYNEQFF. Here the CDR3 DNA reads TGCAGTGTTAGAGACTTGAACTCCTACAATGAGCAGTTCTTC.

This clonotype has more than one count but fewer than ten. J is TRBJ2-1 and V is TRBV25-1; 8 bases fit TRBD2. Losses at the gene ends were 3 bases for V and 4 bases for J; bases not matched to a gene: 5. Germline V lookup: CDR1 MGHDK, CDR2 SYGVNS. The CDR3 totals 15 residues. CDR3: CASSEHSGTYNEQFF. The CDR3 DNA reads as TGTGCCAGCAGTGAGCATAGCGGGACTTACAATGAGCAGTTCTTC.

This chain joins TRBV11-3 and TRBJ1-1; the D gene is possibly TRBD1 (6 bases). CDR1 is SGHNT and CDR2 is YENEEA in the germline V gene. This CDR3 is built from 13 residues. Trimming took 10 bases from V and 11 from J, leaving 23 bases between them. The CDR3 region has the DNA TGTGCCAACAGTTTAGTTCGAACAGGGACGGCTTTCTTT. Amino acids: CANSLVRTGTAFF.

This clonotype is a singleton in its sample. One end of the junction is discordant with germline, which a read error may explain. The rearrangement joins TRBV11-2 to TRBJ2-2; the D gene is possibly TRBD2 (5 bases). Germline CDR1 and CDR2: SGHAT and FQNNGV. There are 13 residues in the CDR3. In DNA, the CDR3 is TGTACCAGCAGCTATAAGAGAACCGGGGAGCTGTTTTTC. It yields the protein CTSSYKRTGELFF.

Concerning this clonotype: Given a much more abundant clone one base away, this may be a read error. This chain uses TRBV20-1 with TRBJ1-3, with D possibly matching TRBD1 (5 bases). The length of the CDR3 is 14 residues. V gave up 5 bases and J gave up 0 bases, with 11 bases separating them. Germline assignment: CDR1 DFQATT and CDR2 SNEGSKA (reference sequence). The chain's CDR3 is CSAGGGNSGNTIYF. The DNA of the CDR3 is TGCAGTGCTGGGGGGGGGAACTCTGGAAACACCATATATTTT.

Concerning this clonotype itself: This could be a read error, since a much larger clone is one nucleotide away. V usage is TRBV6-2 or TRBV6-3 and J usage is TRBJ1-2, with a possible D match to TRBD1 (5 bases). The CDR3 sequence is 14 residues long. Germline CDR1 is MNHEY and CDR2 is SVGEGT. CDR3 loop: CANSYGGVNYGYTF. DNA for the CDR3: TGTGCCAACAGTTACGGAGGGGTCAACTATGGCTACACCTTC.

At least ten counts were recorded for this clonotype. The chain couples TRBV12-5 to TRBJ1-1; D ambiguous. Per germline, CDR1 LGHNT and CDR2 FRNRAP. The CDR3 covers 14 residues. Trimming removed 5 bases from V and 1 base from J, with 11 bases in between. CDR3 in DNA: TGTGCTAGTGGTCGGATCCCAGAGAACACTGAAGCTTTCTTT. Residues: CASGRIPENTEAFF. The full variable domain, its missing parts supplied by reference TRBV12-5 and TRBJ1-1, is DARVTQTPRHKVTEMGQEVTMRCQPILGHNTVFWYRQTMMQGLELLAYFRNRAPLDDSGMPKDRFSAEMPDATLATLKIQPSEPRDSAVYFCASGRIPENTEAFFGQGTRLTVV.

This CDR3 is CARSAQAVTNGYTF. The CDR3 region has the DNA TGTGCCAGAAGCGCCCAGGCGGTTACCAATGGCTACACCTTC. The chain is built from TRBV11-2 and TRBJ1-2, with D hard to call. With 9 bases removed from V and 6 bases from J, the gap between germline ends came to 20 bases. Per germline, CDR1 SGHAT and CDR2 FQNNGV. This CDR3 is 14 amino acids long.

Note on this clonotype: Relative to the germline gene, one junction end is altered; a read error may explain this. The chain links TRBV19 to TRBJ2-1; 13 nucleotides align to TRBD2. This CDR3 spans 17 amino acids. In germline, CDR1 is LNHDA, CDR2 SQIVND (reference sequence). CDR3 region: CTSTRTSGGHSYNEQFF. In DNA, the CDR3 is TGTACCAGTACTAGGACTAGCGGGGGCCATTCCTACAATGAACAGTTCTTC.

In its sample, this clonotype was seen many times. CDR3 sequence reads: CASSYSWEQYF. In DNA form, the CDR3 reads TGTGCCAGCAGTTACTCGTGGGAGCAGTACTTC. This chain connects TRBV6-5 to TRBJ2-7; D is unclear. The germline CDR1 and CDR2 sequences are MNHEY and SVGAGI. V dropped 0 bases and J dropped 7 bases, with 4 bases sitting between them. CDR3 length: 11 amino acids.

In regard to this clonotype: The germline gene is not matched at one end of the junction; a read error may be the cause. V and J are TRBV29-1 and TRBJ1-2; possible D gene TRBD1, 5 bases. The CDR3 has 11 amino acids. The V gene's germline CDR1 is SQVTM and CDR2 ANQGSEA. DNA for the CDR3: TGCAGCGTTGGATGGGGCGGCGGCTACGCCTTC. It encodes CSVGWGGGYAF.

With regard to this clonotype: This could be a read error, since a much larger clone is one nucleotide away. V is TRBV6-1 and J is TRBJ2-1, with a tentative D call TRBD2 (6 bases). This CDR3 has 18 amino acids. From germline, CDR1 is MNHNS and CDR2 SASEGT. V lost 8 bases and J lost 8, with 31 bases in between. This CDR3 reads CASGGGFALAGMGDEQFF. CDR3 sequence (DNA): TGTGCCAGCGGTGGGGGGTTTGCTCTAGCCGGGATGGGGGATGAGCAGTTCTTC.

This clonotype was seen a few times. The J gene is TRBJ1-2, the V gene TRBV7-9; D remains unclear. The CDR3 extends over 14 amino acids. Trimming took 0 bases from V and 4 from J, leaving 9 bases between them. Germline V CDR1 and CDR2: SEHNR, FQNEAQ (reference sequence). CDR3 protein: CASSLAEGTYGYTF. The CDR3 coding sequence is TGTGCCAGCAGCTTAGCGGAGGGTACCTATGGCTACACCTTC.

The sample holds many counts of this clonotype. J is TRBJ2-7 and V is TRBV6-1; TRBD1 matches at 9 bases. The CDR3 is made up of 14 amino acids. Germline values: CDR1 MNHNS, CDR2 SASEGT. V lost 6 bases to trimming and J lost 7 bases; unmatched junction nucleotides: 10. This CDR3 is CASSRTGAIQEQYF. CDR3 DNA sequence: TGTGCCAGCAGCAGGACAGGGGCAATACAAGAGCAGTACTTC.

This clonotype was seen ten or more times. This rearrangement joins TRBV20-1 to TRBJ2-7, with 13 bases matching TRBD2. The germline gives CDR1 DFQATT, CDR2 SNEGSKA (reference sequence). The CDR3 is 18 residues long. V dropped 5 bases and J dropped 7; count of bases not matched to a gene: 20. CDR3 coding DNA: TGCAGTGCTCTCAACATCCGGAGGACTAGCGGGAGATCGAGGGAGCAGTACTTC. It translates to CSALNIRRTSGRSREQYF.